The 19 T cell receptor beta chains presented below share a single source sample, sequenced in a study of cytomegalovirus exposure and HLA in healthy donors. Clones were read by immunoSEQ multiplex PCR, and TCRdb kept only the in-frame ones, dropping some. Among 95,000 to 150,000 clones listed, roughly 90% were seen once. Source material: PBMCs. The receptors stem from a young woman in good health and CMV-seropositive.

This sequence joins TRBV11-1 and TRBJ1-1; 10 bases match TRBD1. The CDR3 has 14 residues. V shed 6 bases and J 4 bases; nucleotides not matched to a gene: 5. CDR1 SGHAT and CDR2 FQDESV come from the germline V gene (reference sequence). The CDR3 loop reads CASRDRGEGTEAFF. DNA for the CDR3: TGTGCCAGCAGGGACAGGGGGGAGGGCACTGAAGCTTTCTTT.

The CDR3 sequence: CASSRTGGAEAFF. The CDR3 DNA is TGCGCCAGCAGCCGAACAGGGGGGGCTGAAGCTTTCTTT. V is TRBV4-1 and J is TRBJ1-1; 8 bases fit TRBD1. V was pared by 4 bases and J by 6 bases, with 4 bases of the junction left unmatched. From germline, CDR1 is MGHRA and CDR2 YSYEKL. This CDR3 is built from 13 residues.

CDR3 in amino acids: CASSSPRGTQNTEAFF. CDR3 bases: TGTGCCAGCAGCTCGCCACGGGGGACCCAGAACACTGAAGCTTTCTTT. V usage is TRBV11-1 and J usage is TRBJ1-1; possibly TRBD1 for D (5 bases). V lost 4 bases and J 1 base, leaving 16 bases between the germline ends. Germline CDR1 and CDR2: SGHAT and FQDESV (reference sequence). The CDR3 spans 16 residues.

This clone was recorded a few times. The chain couples TRBV4-1 to TRBJ2-1; TRBD2 agrees at 9 bases. CDR1 and CDR2 from the germline V gene are MGHRA and YSYEKL. V trimming: 3 bases; J trimming: 5 bases; junction bases outside the gene matches: 8. This CDR3 spans 16 amino acids. In nucleotides, the CDR3 is TGCGCCAGCAGCCAGAAGGGACTAGCATTAAACAATGAGCAGTTCTTC. Protein: CASSQKGLALNNEQFF.

This chain connects TRBV27 to TRBJ2-2, with 9 bases fitting TRBD1. The CDR3 sequence is 18 residues long. Germline lookup yields CDR1 MNHEY and CDR2 SMNVEV (reference sequence). The ends lost 4 bases at V and 4 bases at J; junction bases unmatched: 13. The CDR3 nucleotides read TGTGCCAGCAGTTCGGTGCCCCCGGGACAGGGCCGCACCGGGGAGCTGTTTTTT. Translated, it gives CASSSVPPGQGRTGELFF.

With regard to this clone: A read error is the likely source, as a far larger clone sits one nucleotide away. This chain joins TRBV7-9 and TRBJ2-2, with TRBD2 identical over 11 bases. CDR1 is SEHNR, CDR2 FQNEAQ, per germline (reference sequence). The CDR3 totals 15 residues. V lost 5 bases to trimming and J lost 3 bases; unmatched junction nucleotides: 2. For the CDR3, the DNA is TGTGCCAGCAGCCCGGGACTAGCGGACACCGGGGAGCTGTTTTTT. It codes for CASSPGLADTGELFF.

The chain has TRBV27 and TRBJ2-2, with 9 positions matching TRBD1. The CDR3 spans 15 residues. Germline V lookup: CDR1 MNHEY, CDR2 SMNVEV (reference sequence). J gave up 4 bases and V 9 bases, and 9 bases lay outside the gene matches. The CDR3 spells CASPGTGIGTGELFF. In DNA form, the CDR3 reads TGTGCCAGTCCCGGGACAGGGATCGGCACCGGGGAGCTGTTTTTT.

The chain recombines TRBV5-8 with TRBJ1-5, with a tentative D call TRBD1 (6 bases). CDR1 is SGHTS, CDR2 YDEGEE, per germline. The V end lost 0 bases, the J end lost 5 bases, and 12 bases lay between the germline ends. This CDR3 spans 15 amino acids. The CDR3 DNA is TGTGCCAGCAGCTTGGACAGGGCTCCCCATCAGCCCCAGCATTTT. Amino acids: CASSLDRAPHQPQHF.

At least ten counts were recorded for this clone. This chain links TRBV7-2 with TRBJ1-2; TRBD1 aligns across 7 bases. The CDR3 spans 13 residues. CDR1 and CDR2 from the germline V gene are SGHTA and FQGNSA. After removal of 5 bases from V and 4 bases from J, the junction contained 4 bases not matched to a gene. The CDR3 region is CASSLDRLYGYTF. DNA of the CDR3: TGTGCCAGCAGCCTGGACAGGCTCTATGGCTACACCTTC.

The V call is TRBV6-1, the J call TRBJ1-2; 9 bases align to TRBD1. V dropped 10 bases and J dropped 0; count of bases not matched to a gene: 9. CDR3 length: 15 residues. CDR1 MNHNS and CDR2 SASEGT come from the germline V gene. CDR3 in DNA: TGTGCCACCAAGGACAGGGGAACAACTAACTATGGCTACACCTTC. Translated: CATKDRGTTNYGYTF.

The CDR3 DNA is TGTGCCAGCAGCTTAGAAGTTCCTCAGGGCGAGCAGTACTTC. The encoded protein is CASSLEVPQGEQYF. The rearrangement links TRBV7-9 to TRBJ2-7; maybe TRBD1 (5 bases). CDR1 and CDR2 from the germline V gene are SEHNR and FQNEAQ (reference sequence). Trimming cost V 1 base and J 6 bases, with 13 bases left between them. The CDR3 is made up of 14 amino acids. The whole variable domain, filled in from reference TRBV7-9 and TRBJ2-7, reads DTGVSQNPRHKITKRGQNVTFRCDPISEHNRLYWYRQTLGQGPEFLTYFQNEAQLEKSRLLSDRFSAERPKGSFSTLEIQRTEQGDSAMYLCASSLEVPQGEQYFGPGTRLTVT.

V usage is TRBV18 and J usage is TRBJ1-5; 8 nucleotides align to TRBD1. The CDR3 covers 15 residues. The V gene end was trimmed by 2 bases and the J gene end by 2 bases; junction bases not matched to a gene: 2. The V gene's germline CDR1 is KGHSH and CDR2 LQKENI. CDR3 region: CASSPKDRGNQPQHF. The CDR3 DNA follows: TGTGCCAGCTCACCAAAGGACAGGGGCAATCAGCCCCAGCATTTT.

The chain has TRBV18 and TRBJ2-7; TRBD1 agrees at 7 bases. Germline-derived CDR1 and CDR2 are KGHSH and LQKENI. The trim removed 0 bases at V and 0 bases at J, leaving 8 bases unmatched. The length of the CDR3 is 17 residues. CDR3 in DNA: TGTGCCAGCTCACCACCTAGAGGACAGGAGAACTCCTACGAGCAGTACTTC. Protein sequence: CASSPPRGQENSYEQYF. Based on the CDR3 plus reference TRBV18 and TRBJ2-7, the full variable domain is NAGVMQNPRHLVRRRGQEARLRCSPMKGHSHVYWYRQLPEEGLKFMVYLQKENIIDESGMPKERFSAEFPKEGPSILRIQQVVRGDSAAYFCASSPPRGQENSYEQYFGPGTRLTVT.

Concerning this clone: The junction departs from the called germline gene at one end, perhaps through a read error. The V and J genes are TRBV7-7 and TRBJ2-3; a possible D gene is TRBD1 (6 bases). Germline lookup yields CDR1 SSHAT and CDR2 FNYEAQ (reference sequence). CDR3 size: 13 residues. The CDR3 spells CASSRDNTDTQYF. The DNA for the CDR3 is TGTGCTAGCAGCAGGGACAACACAGATACGCAGTATTTT.

The J gene is TRBJ1-1, the V gene TRBV5-1; weak D call: TRBD1 (5 bases). This CDR3 spans 16 amino acids. V was cut by 0 bases and J by 0 bases, with 12 bases left in between. CDR1 and CDR2 from the germline V gene are SGHRS and YFSETQ. The CDR3 is CASSLAGGYMNTEAFF. CDR3 sequence (DNA): TGCGCCAGCAGCTTGGCGGGGGGTTACATGAACACTGAAGCTTTCTTT.

This sequence joins TRBV10-3 and TRBJ2-1; 12 nucleotides match TRBD2. Germline V gene data show CDR1 as ENHRY and CDR2 as SYGVKD. The CDR3 spans 18 residues. With V trimmed by 0 bases and J by 4 bases, 7 bases remained unmatched. The CDR3 loop reads CAISESMLAGGLYNEQFF. The CDR3 DNA reads as TGTGCCATCAGTGAGTCGATGCTAGCGGGAGGGCTATACAATGAGCAGTTCTTC.

V gene TRBV19 combines with J gene TRBJ1-3; TRBD1 might be the D (6 bases). The CDR3 is made up of 15 amino acids. CDR1 and CDR2 (germline): LNHDA, SQIVND (reference sequence). Trimming cost V 3 bases and J 0 bases, with 9 bases left between them. CDR3 in amino acids: CASSMDRSSGNTIYF. The CDR3, as DNA: TGTGCCAGTAGTATGGACAGAAGCTCTGGAAACACCATATATTTT.

The chain uses TRBV9 and TRBJ1-3; D remains ambiguous. Germline V CDR1 and CDR2: SGDLS, YYNGEE. V lost 0 bases and J 0 bases, leaving 7 bases between the germline ends. This CDR3 has 15 amino acids. CDR3 DNA: TGTGCCAGCAGCGTAGGAGAGAGCTCTGGAAACACCATATATTTT. Residues: CASSVGESSGNTIYF.

The gene calls are TRBV30 and TRBJ1-5; possible D gene TRBD1, 5 bases. Trimming took 0 bases from V and 6 from J, leaving 18 bases between them. CDR1 is GTSNPN, CDR2 SVGIG, per germline (reference sequence). CDR3 length: 16 residues. In DNA, the CDR3 is TGTGCCTGGAGTGTACCGGGACCCGTGCGGGGTCAGCCCCAGCATTTT. Amino acids: CAWSVPGPVRGQPQHF.